This is a list of T cell receptor beta chains from one sample in a study of glioma-infiltrating T cells after dendritic cell vaccination. Measured with immunoSEQ multiplex PCR; TCRdb has only the in-frame clones, and not every one. The data hold about 46,000 clones, with 70% to 90% observed a single time. Sequenced here: blood, sampled after dendritic cell vaccination. The receptors here all came from a human donor with glioblastoma. CDR3s include the opening cysteine and the closing phenylalanine or tryptophan. A D gene is named only where the DNA matches it firmly. Size is stated for part of the rows, as once, few or many counts, or as a class when the clone is expanded.

abundance,j_gene,v_gene,d_gene,CDR3aa,CDR3nt
NA,TRBJ2-1,TRBV10-3,NA,CAIRGSQGGNEQFF,TGTGCCATCAGAGGGAGTCAAGGCGGAAATGAGCAGTTCTTC
NA,TRBJ2-3,TRBV2,NA,CASNKRASTDTQYF,TGTGCCAGCAATAAGCGGGCGAGCACAGATACGCAGTATTTT
NA,TRBJ2-7,TRBV6-4,NA,CASSVTGGASYEQYF,TGTGCCAGCAGCGTAACAGGGGGGGCCTCCTACGAGCAGTACTTC
NA,TRBJ1-1,TRBV6-1,TRBD1,CASSGRGATEAFF,TGTGCCAGCTCAGGCAGGGGGGCAACTGAAGCTTTCTTT
NA,TRBJ2-7,TRBV5-3,TRBD2,CARSATSENAYEQYF,TGTGCCAGAAGCGCTACTAGCGAAAACGCCTACGAGCAGTACTTC
once,TRBJ1-1,TRBV19,NA,CASSISTQTAEAFF,TGTGCCAGTAGTATTTCTACCCAGACAGCTGAAGCTTTCTTT
NA,TRBJ1-1,TRBV5-4,TRBD1,CASSVKTGRNTEAFF,TGTGCCAGCAGCGTGAAGACAGGGAGGAACACTGAAGCTTTCTTT
NA,TRBJ2-7,TRBV18,TRBD2,CASSPGRYEQYF,TGTGCCAGCTCACCCGGGAGGTACGAGCAGTACTTC
once,TRBJ2-3,TRBV27,TRBD2,CASSLAAGLTDTQYF,TGTGCCAGCAGTTTAGCAGCGGGGCTCACAGATACGCAGTATTTT
NA,TRBJ2-7,TRBV5-4,NA,CASSLMGGLDYEQYF,TGTGCCAGCAGCTTGATGGGGGGGCTTGACTACGAGCAGTACTTC
NA,TRBJ2-7,TRBV7-9,NA,CASSLVLRDSSEQYF,TGTGCCAGCAGCTTAGTACTAAGGGACTCCAGCGAGCAGTACTTC
NA,TRBJ2-1,TRBV7-9,TRBD2,CASSLGFSGSGEQFF,TGTGCCAGCAGCTTAGGCTTTAGCGGGAGCGGGGAGCAGTTCTTC
NA,TRBJ2-6,TRBV4-1,TRBD1,CASSQARDSHSGANVLTF,TGCGCCAGCAGCCAAGCCCGGGACAGCCACTCTGGGGCCAACGTCCTGACTTTC
NA,TRBJ2-7,TRBV27,NA,CASSLGLTGDEQYF,TGTGCCAGCAGCCTGGGGCTAACAGGCGACGAGCAGTACTTC
NA,TRBJ2-7,TRBV29-1,NA,CSVIPLRGTSYEQYF,TGCAGCGTGATCCCCCTTCGGGGGACCTCTTACGAGCAGTACTTC
NA,TRBJ2-5,TRBV19,TRBD1,CASSLQGTETQYF,TGTGCCAGTAGTTTACAGGGGACAGAGACCCAGTACTTC